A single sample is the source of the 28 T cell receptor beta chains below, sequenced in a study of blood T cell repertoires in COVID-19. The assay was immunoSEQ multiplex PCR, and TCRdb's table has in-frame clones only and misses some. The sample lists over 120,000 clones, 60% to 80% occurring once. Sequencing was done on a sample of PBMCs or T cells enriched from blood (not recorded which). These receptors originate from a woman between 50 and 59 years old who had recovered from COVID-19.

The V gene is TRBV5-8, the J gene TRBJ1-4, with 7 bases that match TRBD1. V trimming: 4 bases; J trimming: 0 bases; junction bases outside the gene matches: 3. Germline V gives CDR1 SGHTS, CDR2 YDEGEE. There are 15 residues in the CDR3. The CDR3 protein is CASSLQGSTNEKLFF. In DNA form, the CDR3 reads TGTGCCAGCAGCCTACAGGGGTCAACTAATGAAAAACTGTTTTTT. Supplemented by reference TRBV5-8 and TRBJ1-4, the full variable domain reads EAGVTQSPTHLIKTRGQQATLRCSPISGHTSVYWYQQALGLGLQFLLWYDEGEERNRGNFPPRFSGRQFPNYSSELNVNALELEDSALYLCASSLQGSTNEKLFFGSGTQLSVL.

The CDR3 is CASSSRGGDNEQFF. The DNA for the CDR3 is TGTGCCAGCAGTTCCCGTGGAGGAGATAATGAGCAGTTCTTC. The rearrangement uses TRBV28 and TRBJ2-1, with D possibly TRBD2 on 5 matching bases. CDR3 length equals 14 residues. Germline V gives CDR1 MDHEN, CDR2 SYDVKM. Between the trimmed V and J ends, which lost 4 bases and 7 bases, there was a span of 14 bases.

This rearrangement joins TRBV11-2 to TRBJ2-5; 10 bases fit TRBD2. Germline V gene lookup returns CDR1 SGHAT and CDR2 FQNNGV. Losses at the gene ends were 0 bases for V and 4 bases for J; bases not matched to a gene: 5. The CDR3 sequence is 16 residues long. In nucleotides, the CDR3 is TGTGCCAGCAGCTTAGATCCAGCGGGAGGGCTAGAGACCCAGTACTTC. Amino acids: CASSLDPAGGLETQYF.

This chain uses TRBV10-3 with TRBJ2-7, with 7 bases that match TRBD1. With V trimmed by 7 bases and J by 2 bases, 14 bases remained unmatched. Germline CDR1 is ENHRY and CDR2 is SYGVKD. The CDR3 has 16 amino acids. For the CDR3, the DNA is TGTGCCATCAATAGAGGAGACACAGGGGCGGCCTACGAGCAGTACTTC. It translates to CAINRGDTGAAYEQYF.

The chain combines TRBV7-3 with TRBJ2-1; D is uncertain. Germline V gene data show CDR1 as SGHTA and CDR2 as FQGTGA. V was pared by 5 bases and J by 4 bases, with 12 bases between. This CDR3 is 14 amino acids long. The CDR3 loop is CASSPQSSYNEQFF. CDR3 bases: TGTGCCAGCAGCCCACAGAGCTCTTACAATGAGCAGTTCTTC.

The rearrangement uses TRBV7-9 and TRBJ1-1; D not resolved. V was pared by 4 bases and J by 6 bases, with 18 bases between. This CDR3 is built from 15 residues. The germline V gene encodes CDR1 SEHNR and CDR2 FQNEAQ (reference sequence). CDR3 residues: CASSSSTSPGAEAFF. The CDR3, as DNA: TGTGCCAGCAGCTCCTCGACATCCCCGGGAGCTGAAGCTTTCTTT.

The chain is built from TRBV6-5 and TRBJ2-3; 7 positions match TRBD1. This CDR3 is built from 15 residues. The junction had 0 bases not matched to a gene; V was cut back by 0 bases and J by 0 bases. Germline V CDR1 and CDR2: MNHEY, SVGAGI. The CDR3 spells CASSYSTGSTDTQYF. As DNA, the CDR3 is TGTGCCAGCAGTTACTCGACAGGGAGCACAGATACGCAGTATTTT.

CDR3 in amino acids: CASSIQRDRDQPQHF. The CDR3 DNA follows: TGTGCCAGTAGTATTCAGCGGGACCGCGATCAGCCCCAGCATTTT. The chain links TRBV19 to TRBJ1-5, with D perhaps matching TRBD1 (5 bases). The germline CDR1 and CDR2 sequences are LNHDA and SQIVND (reference sequence). The V and J ends lost 3 bases and 5 bases respectively, with 14 bases between them. The CDR3 is 15 amino acids.

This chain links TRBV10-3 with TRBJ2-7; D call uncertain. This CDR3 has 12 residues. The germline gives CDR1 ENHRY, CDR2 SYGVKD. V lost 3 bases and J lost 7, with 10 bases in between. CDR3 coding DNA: TGTGCCATCAGTGACCTCCGAGGTGAGCAGTACTTC. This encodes CAISDLRGEQYF.

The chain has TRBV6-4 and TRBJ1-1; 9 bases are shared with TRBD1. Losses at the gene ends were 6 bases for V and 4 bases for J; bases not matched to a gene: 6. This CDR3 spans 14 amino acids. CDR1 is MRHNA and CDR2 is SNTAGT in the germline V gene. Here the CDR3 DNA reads TGTGCCAGCAGATTACAGGGGGCGAGCACTGAAGCTTTCTTT. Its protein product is CASRLQGASTEAFF.

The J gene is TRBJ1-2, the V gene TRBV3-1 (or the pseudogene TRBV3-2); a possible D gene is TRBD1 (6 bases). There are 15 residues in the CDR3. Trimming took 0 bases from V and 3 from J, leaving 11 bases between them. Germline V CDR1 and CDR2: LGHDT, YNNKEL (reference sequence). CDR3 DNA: TGTGCCAGCAGCCAAGAACCGGGGGGCGACTATGGCTACACCTTC. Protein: CASSQEPGGDYGYTF.

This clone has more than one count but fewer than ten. The CDR3 protein is CAGEEGIGEKLFF. The CDR3 coding sequence is TGTGCCGGGGAGGAGGGGATCGGGGAAAAACTGTTTTTT. V and J are TRBV7-9 and TRBJ1-4, with D possibly being TRBD1 (5 bases). This CDR3 has 13 amino acids. V was trimmed by 11 bases and J by 8 bases, leaving 18 bases between them. Germline V gene lookup returns CDR1 SEHNR and CDR2 FQNEAQ (reference sequence).

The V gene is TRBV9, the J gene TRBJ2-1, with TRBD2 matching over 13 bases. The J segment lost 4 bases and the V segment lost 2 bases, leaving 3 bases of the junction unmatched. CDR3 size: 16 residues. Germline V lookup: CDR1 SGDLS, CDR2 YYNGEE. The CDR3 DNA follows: TGTGCCAGCAGCGTCACTAGCGGGGGGGGATACAATGAGCAGTTCTTC. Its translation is CASSVTSGGGYNEQFF.

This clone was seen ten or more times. In DNA form, the CDR3 reads TGTGCCAGCAGCCCTTCCCGGTGCACCGGGGAGCTGTTTTTT. Protein: CASSPSRCTGELFF. V gene TRBV21-1 combines with J gene TRBJ2-2; TRBD2, the D gene given by the table, was not confirmed from the DNA. TRBV21-1 is marked as a pseudogene. This CDR3 has 14 residues.

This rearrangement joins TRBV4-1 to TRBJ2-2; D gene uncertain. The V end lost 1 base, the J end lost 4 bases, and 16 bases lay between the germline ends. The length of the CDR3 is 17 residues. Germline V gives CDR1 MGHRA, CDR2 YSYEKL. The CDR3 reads CASSQGPVVIFTGELFF. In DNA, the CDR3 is TGCGCCAGCAGCCAAGGGCCAGTTGTAATTTTCACCGGGGAGCTGTTTTTT.

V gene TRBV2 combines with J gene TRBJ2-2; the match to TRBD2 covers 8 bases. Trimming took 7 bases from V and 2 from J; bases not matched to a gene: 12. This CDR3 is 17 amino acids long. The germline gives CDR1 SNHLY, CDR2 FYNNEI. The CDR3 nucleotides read TGTGCCAGCACCGTCCTCGGTGCGGGGGGCAACACCGGGGAGCTGTTTTTT. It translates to CASTVLGAGGNTGELFF. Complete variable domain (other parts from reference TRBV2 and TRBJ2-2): EPEVTQTPSHQVTQMGQEVILRCVPISNHLYFYWYRQILGQKVEFLVSFYNNEISEKSEIFDDQFSVERPDGSNFTLKIRSTKLEDSAMYFCASTVLGAGGNTGELFFGEGSRLTVL.

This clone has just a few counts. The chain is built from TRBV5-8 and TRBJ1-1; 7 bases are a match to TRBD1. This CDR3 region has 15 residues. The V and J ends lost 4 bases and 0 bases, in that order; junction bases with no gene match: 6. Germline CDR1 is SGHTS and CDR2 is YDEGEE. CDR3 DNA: TGTGCCAGCAGCCCTACAGGGGAAATGAACACTGAAGCTTTCTTT. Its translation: CASSPTGEMNTEAFF.

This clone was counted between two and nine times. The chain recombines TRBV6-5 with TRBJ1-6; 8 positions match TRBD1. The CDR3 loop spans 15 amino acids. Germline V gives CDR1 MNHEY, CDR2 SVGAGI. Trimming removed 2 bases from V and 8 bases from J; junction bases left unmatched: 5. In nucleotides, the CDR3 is TGTGCCAGCAGTTACCGCGAGACAGGGGATTCACCCCTCCACTTT. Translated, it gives CASSYRETGDSPLHF.

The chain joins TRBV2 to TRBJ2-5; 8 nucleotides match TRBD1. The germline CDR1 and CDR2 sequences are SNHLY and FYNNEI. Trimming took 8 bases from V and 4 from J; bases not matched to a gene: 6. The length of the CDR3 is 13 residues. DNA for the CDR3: TGTGCCAGCTCAGGGGGCGCGGTAGAGACCCAGTACTTC. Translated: CASSGGAVETQYF.

CDR3 sequence: CASSDGTGQTGELFF. CDR3 DNA: TGTGCCAGCAGCGACGGGACAGGGCAAACCGGGGAGCTGTTTTTT. The J gene is TRBJ2-2, the V gene TRBV7-9; 9 positions agree with TRBD1. CDR3 length: 15 amino acids. Germline values: CDR1 SEHNR, CDR2 FQNEAQ (reference sequence). Germline trimming cut 5 bases from V and 5 bases from J; bases unmatched to any gene: 6. The variable domain in full, with the rest retrieved from reference TRBV7-9 and TRBJ2-2, is DTGVSQNPRHKITKRGQNVTFRCDPISEHNRLYWYRQTLGQGPEFLTYFQNEAQLEKSRLLSDRFSAERPKGSFSTLEIQRTEQGDSAMYLCASSDGTGQTGELFFGEGSRLTVL.

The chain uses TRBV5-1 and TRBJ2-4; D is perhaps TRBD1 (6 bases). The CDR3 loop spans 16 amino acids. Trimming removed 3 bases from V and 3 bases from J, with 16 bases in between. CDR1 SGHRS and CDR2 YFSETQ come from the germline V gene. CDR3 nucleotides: TGCGCCAGCAGCTCAGCTGAACAGGGATTCAAAAACATTCAGTACTTC. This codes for CASSSAEQGFKNIQYF.

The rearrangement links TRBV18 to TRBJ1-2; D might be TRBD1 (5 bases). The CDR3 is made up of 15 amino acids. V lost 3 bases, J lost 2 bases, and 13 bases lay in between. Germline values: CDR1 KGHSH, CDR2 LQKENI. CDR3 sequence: CASSPGQNQNYGYTF. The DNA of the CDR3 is TGTGCCAGCTCACCGGGGCAGAATCAAAACTATGGCTACACCTTC.

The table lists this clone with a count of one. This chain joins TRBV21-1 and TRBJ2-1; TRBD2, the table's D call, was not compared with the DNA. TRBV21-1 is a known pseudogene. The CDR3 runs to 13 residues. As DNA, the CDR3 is TGTGCCAGCAGCAAGAGCGGGAACGATGAGCAGTTCTTC. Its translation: CASSKSGNDEQFF.

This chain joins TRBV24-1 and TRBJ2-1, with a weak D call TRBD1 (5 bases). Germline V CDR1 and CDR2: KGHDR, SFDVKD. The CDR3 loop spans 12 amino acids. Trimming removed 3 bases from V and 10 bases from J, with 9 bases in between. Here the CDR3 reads CATSDLREEQFF. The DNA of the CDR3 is TGTGCCACCAGTGATCTCAGGGAAGAGCAGTTCTTC.

In nucleotides, the CDR3 is TGCGCCAGCAGCTTGGGGGGACTAGCGGGACTTTACGAGCAGTACTTC. It codes for CASSLGGLAGLYEQYF. The chain recombines TRBV5-1 with TRBJ2-7; 13 nucleotides line up with TRBD2. The J segment lost 4 bases and the V segment lost 0 bases, leaving 4 bases of the junction unmatched. Germline V lookup: CDR1 SGHRS, CDR2 YFSETQ. This CDR3 is built from 16 residues.

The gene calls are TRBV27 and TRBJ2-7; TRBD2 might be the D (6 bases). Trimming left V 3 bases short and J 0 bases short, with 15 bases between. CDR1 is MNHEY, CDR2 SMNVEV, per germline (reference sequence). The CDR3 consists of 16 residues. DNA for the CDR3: TGTGCCAGCAGTTTTATTCTACCGGGAGACTCCTACGAGCAGTACTTC. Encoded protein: CASSFILPGDSYEQYF.

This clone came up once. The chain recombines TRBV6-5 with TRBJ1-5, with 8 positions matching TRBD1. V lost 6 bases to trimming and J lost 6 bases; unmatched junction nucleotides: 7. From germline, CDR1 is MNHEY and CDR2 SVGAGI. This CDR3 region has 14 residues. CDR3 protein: CASRLGTGPQPQHF. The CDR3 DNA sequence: TGTGCCAGCAGATTGGGGACAGGCCCTCAGCCCCAGCATTTT.

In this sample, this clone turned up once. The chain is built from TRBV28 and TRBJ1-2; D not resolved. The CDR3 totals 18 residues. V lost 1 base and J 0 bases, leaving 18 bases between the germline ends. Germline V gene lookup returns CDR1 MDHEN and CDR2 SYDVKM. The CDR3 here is CASSLYLESGETNYGYTF. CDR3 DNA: TGTGCCAGCAGTTTATATCTGGAGAGCGGCGAGACTAACTATGGCTACACCTTC.